The 7 T cell receptor beta chains listed next were all sequenced from one sample in a study of chemoradiotherapy in HPV16-positive cancers. Sequencing was performed with immunoSEQ multiplex PCR; in TCRdb, only in-frame clones are kept and a portion is missing. This table has 9,500 to 15,000 clones, more than 60% appearing once. The sample was gathered from a patient who underwent chemoradiotherapy. The origin of the receptors is a human donor with HPV-associated anogenital cancer.

The J gene is TRBJ2-7, the V gene TRBV5-1; D call uncertain. Looked up from germline, CDR1 is SGHRS and CDR2 is YFSETQ. Trimming cost V 6 bases and J 3 bases, with 13 bases left between them. CDR3 size: 13 residues. CDR3 sequence (DNA): TGCGCCAGCATGGCAGCCCTTGGCTACGAGCAGTACTTC. Its translation: CASMAALGYEQYF.

This rearrangement joins TRBV4-3 to TRBJ1-4; TRBD1 matches 7 bases. The CDR3 length is 15 residues. V was pared by 1 base and J by 5 bases, with 4 bases of the junction left unmatched. Looked up from germline, CDR1 is LGHNA and CDR2 is YSLEER. The CDR3 DNA reads as TGCGCCAGCAGCCAAGGACAGGGTGGGAATGAAAAACTGTTTTTT. As protein: CASSQGQGGNEKLFF.

The chain is built from TRBV6-1 and TRBJ2-5; TRBD1 is a possible D gene (5 bases). V lost 1 base and J 4 bases, leaving 16 bases between the germline ends. Germline-derived CDR1 and CDR2 are MNHNS and SASEGT. The CDR3 totals 16 residues. The CDR3 sequence is CASSEGTLTLLETQYF. In nucleotides, the CDR3 is TGTGCCAGCAGTGAAGGGACACTGACTCTTTTAGAGACCCAGTACTTC.

The chain links TRBV6-5 to TRBJ2-7; D call uncertain. CDR3 length: 12 amino acids. Germline assignment: CDR1 MNHEY and CDR2 SVGAGI. V was pared by 7 bases and J by 0 bases, with 7 bases between. The CDR3 sequence is CASIGSSYEQYF. In DNA, the CDR3 is TGTGCCAGCATAGGCTCCTCCTACGAGCAGTACTTC.

The chain carries TRBV19 and TRBJ2-5, with TRBD2 identical over 11 bases. Germline assignment: CDR1 LNHDA and CDR2 SQIVND (reference sequence). There are 16 residues in the CDR3. V trimming: 2 bases; J trimming: 4 bases; junction bases outside the gene matches: 6. The CDR3 nucleotides are TGTGCCAGTAGTATACGTAGCGGGGGGGTCTTAGAGACCCAGTACTTC. Amino acids: CASSIRSGGVLETQYF.

The chain is built from TRBV11-2 and TRBJ1-4, with TRBD1 matching over 7 bases. V dropped 1 base and J dropped 3; count of bases not matched to a gene: 5. CDR1 and CDR2 (germline): SGHAT, FQNNGV. This CDR3 is built from 16 residues. CDR3 region: CASSLGPGTANEKLFF. In DNA, the CDR3 is TGTGCCAGCAGCTTAGGCCCCGGGACAGCTAATGAAAAACTGTTTTTT.

This chain links TRBV2 with TRBJ2-1, with TRBD2 matching 7 bases. The germline CDR1 and CDR2 sequences are SNHLY and FYNNEI. The V segment lost 6 bases and the J segment 9 bases; nucleotides outside the gene matches: 14. CDR3 length: 15 residues. The CDR3 region is CASSATSVAGGEQFF. CDR3 sequence (DNA): TGTGCCAGCAGCGCAACTAGCGTGGCGGGCGGTGAGCAGTTCTTC. Full variable domain (outside the CDR3, taken from reference TRBV2 and TRBJ2-1): EPEVTQTPSHQVTQMGQEVILRCVPISNHLYFYWYRQILGQKVEFLVSFYNNEISEKSEIFDDQFSVERPDGSNFTLKIRSTKLEDSAMYFCASSATSVAGGEQFFGPGTRLTVL.